The present T cell receptor (beta chain) was sequenced within a study of blood T cells in healthy people across ages. The study's findings and limits: It was not possible, with unsorted PBMCs, to conclusively compare naive and antigen-experienced cells.

For this clonotype: Its antigen is unknown.

V lost 5 bases, J lost 3 bases, and 14 bases lay in between. This CDR3 is 15 amino acids long. The germline gives CDR1 MNHEY, CDR2 SVGEGT. Then a second PCR, running roughly 6 to 12 cycles, was carried out with a sample-barcoded 5' primer and a J-beta primer mix. TCRdb redid the calling of the 5' RACE reads with MiXCR, one entry per CDR3 protein. Here the sample spans 1,500,000 or so distinct CDR3 sequences, roughly 43% being singletons. Source material: blood. This chain links TRBV6-2 or TRBV6-3 with TRBJ1-5, with a possible D match to TRBD1 (5 bases). This TCR came from a woman under 30 in good health. CDR3 sequence reads: CASSPRGRNNQPQHF. The CDR3 DNA is TGTGCCAGCAGTCCAAGGGGCAGGAACAATCAGCCCCAGCATTTT.